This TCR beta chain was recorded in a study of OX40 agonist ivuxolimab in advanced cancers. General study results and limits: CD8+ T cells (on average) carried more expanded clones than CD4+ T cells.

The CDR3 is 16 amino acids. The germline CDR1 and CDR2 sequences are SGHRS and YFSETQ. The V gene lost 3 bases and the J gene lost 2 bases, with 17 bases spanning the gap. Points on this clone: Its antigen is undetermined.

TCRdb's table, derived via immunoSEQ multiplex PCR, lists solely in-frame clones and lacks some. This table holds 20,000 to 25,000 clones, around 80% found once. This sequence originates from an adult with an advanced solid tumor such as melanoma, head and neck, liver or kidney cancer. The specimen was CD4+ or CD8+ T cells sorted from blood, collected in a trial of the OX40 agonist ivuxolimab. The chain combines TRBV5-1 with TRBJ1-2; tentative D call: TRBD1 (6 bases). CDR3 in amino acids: CASSSKRGASNYGYTF. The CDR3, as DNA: TGCGCCAGCAGCTCAAAGAGGGGGGCCTCAAACTATGGCTACACCTTC.